Described below is a single T cell receptor beta chain sequence and its context. What it recognizes is unknown. This record comes from a study of T cells after posttransplantation cyclophosphamide. Regarding the study as a whole: TRB overlap between skin or GI tissue T cells and blood was limited. Later blood repertoires were often dominated by clones from the donor CD8+ memory compartment.

Method: immunoSEQ multiplex PCR; TCRdb's copy keeps in-frame clones and lacks some. The sample contains 20,000 to 25,000 clones, 85% to 90% of which appear only once. Control samples came 1 year after myeloablative marrow transplants with methotrexate plus calcineurin inhibitor. The CDR3 extends over 16 amino acids. Germline CDR1 reads SGHDT; CDR2 reads YYEEEE. V trimming: 0 bases; J trimming: 7 bases; junction bases outside the gene matches: 9. The sequence derives from a female patient in her 30s who received an allogeneic stem cell transplant from an unrelated donor, was CMV-positive, and had acute and chronic GVHD. Some T cells may originate from the graft donor. The V gene is TRBV5-6, the J gene TRBJ1-2, with 10 bases matching TRBD1. This specimen was PBMCs, taken about 360 days after allogeneic stem cell transplant with calcineurin inhibitor and methotrexate. CDR3 DNA sequence: TGTGCCAGCAGCTTGGCGGTGGGACAGGGGATTAGTGGCTACACCTTC. This sequence encodes CASSLAVGQGISGYTF.